This TCR beta chain was retrieved from a study of CD8 T cells in ankylosing spondylitis. Study conclusions and caveats: Characteristic, it appeared, of ankylosing spondylitis blood was a TCR beta motif of eight highly homologous variants.

The CDR3 is 14 residues long. V lost 4 bases, J lost 3 bases, and 10 bases lay in between. Germline values: CDR1 LGHDT, CDR2 YNNKEL (reference sequence). MiXCR, applied by TCRdb to the 5' RACE reads, yields one record per CDR3 protein. The sample yields 470,000 or so distinct CDR3 sequences, around 26% seen once. Note on this clonotype: The antigen is unknown.

The specimen sequenced was blood, either unsorted or a sorted T cell fraction (not recorded which). The TCR sequence derives from a male donor with ankylosing spondylitis. The gene calls are TRBV3-1 and TRBJ1-5; no firm D call. This CDR3 reads CASSPRSLNQPQHF. The CDR3 DNA sequence: TGTGCCAGCAGCCCGAGGAGCCTCAATCAGCCCCAGCATTTT.